The 17 T cell receptor beta chains in this list originate from one sample, sequenced in a study of vaccination effects on CD4 cells after COVID-19. The antigens of these receptors remain unknown. Viral peptide pool expansion of antigen-specific CD4+ T cells preceded sequencing in the ViraFEST assay. Researchers isolated CD4+ T cells once about 11 days of culture had elapsed. Profiling relied on immunoSEQ multiplex PCR, and the TCRdb table lists in-frame clones only, not all of them. Among about 14,000 clones listed, around 76% were seen once. The sample was CD4+ T cells from PBMCs cultured with HCoV-229E spike peptides, taken before COVID-19 vaccination. These receptors originate from a human donor who received a COVID-19 vaccine.

This clone was recorded only once. CDR3 nucleotide sequence: TGTGCCACCATTAAGGACAGATCCAACTATGGCTACACCTTC. Its translation is CATIKDRSNYGYTF. The J gene is TRBJ1-2, the V gene TRBV10-3, with D maybe TRBD1 (6 bases). Per germline, CDR1 ENHRY and CDR2 SYGVKD. The CDR3 contains 14 residues. V lost 10 bases and J 2 bases, leaving 17 bases between the germline ends.

The V and J genes are TRBV4-2 and TRBJ2-7; possible D gene TRBD2, 6 bases. The CDR3 loop spans 15 amino acids. Germline CDR1 is LGHNA and CDR2 is YNFKEQ. The V end was cut by 1 base, the J end by 7 bases, with 17 bases between. CDR3 DNA: TGTGCCAGCAGCCAAGTCGAGGGAGGCCCGGTGGAGCAGTACTTC. It encodes CASSQVEGGPVEQYF.

V usage is TRBV4-3 and J usage is TRBJ2-7; D might be TRBD1 or TRBD2, each matching 6 bases. Trimming cost V 8 bases and J 7 bases, with 24 bases left between them. Germline V gene sequence: CDR1 LGHNA, CDR2 YSLEER. The CDR3 has 15 amino acids. CDR3 residues: CASPDRGGLFTEQYF. In DNA, the CDR3 is TGCGCCAGCCCCGATCGTGGGGGGCTATTTACAGAGCAGTACTTC.

This chain connects TRBV27 to TRBJ1-1; D gene unclear. Trimming shortened V by 5 bases and J by 11 bases, and 18 bases separated the two germline ends. This CDR3 has 13 amino acids. Germline CDR1 reads MNHEY; CDR2 reads SMNVEV (reference sequence). The CDR3 nucleotides read TGTGCCAGCAGTCTCGAGGGCATGACGGTGGCTTTCTTT. Its protein is CASSLEGMTVAFF.

The chain has TRBV5-6 and TRBJ1-1; D is undetermined. Germline values: CDR1 SGHDT, CDR2 YYEEEE. The CDR3 extends over 12 amino acids. V lost 0 bases and J 11 bases, leaving 11 bases between the germline ends. The CDR3 bases are TGTGCCAGCAGCTTGGGCGGGAATGAGGCTTTCTTT. Its translation: CASSLGGNEAFF.

V is TRBV2 and J is TRBJ1-2, with D perhaps TRBD1 (5 bases). Trimming removed 6 bases at V and 3 bases at J, with 11 bases between. CDR3 size: 13 residues. Germline lookup yields CDR1 SNHLY and CDR2 FYNNEI. The CDR3 here is CASSPTAYYGYTF. The CDR3 nucleotides read TGTGCCAGCAGCCCGACAGCCTACTATGGCTACACCTTC.

The rearrangement links TRBV3-1 (or the pseudogene TRBV3-2) to TRBJ2-5; tentatively, D is TRBD2 (5 bases). The germline V gene has CDR1 LGHDT and CDR2 YNNKEL (reference sequence). The CDR3 runs 13 residues. Trimming pared 4 bases from V and 2 bases from J, leaving 8 bases between. CDR3 sequence reads: CASSLRGQETQYF. Written as DNA, the CDR3 is TGTGCCAGCAGCCTTCGGGGACAAGAGACCCAGTACTTC.

This clone was detected only a few times. V usage is TRBV18 and J usage is TRBJ1-3; no firm D call. This CDR3 has 13 amino acids. Trimming removed 4 bases from V and 4 bases from J, with 8 bases in between. Germline V gene data show CDR1 as KGHSH and CDR2 as LQKENI. This CDR3 is CASSREPGNTIYF. CDR3 nucleotides: TGTGCCAGCTCACGAGAACCAGGAAACACCATATATTTT. The variable domain in full, completed from reference TRBV18 and TRBJ1-3, reads NAGVMQNPRHLVRRRGQEARLRCSPMKGHSHVYWYRQLPEEGLKFMVYLQKENIIDESGMPKERFSAEFPKEGPSILRIQQVVRGDSAAYFCASSREPGNTIYFGEGSWLTVV.

V is TRBV4-1 and J is TRBJ1-6; no clear D gene. CDR3 size: 16 residues. V was shortened by 4 bases and J by 7 bases, with 17 bases between the two germline ends. Germline V gene sequence: CDR1 MGHRA, CDR2 YSYEKL. The CDR3 is CASSLNPGRINSPLHF. The CDR3 DNA reads as TGCGCCAGCAGCCTCAACCCCGGACGGATCAATTCACCCCTCCACTTT.

This chain uses TRBV6-6 with TRBJ2-5; TRBD2 matches 10 bases. The CDR3 contains 15 residues. Germline V gene sequence: CDR1 MNHNY, CDR2 SVGAGI (reference sequence). Unmatched junction bases numbered 2, after V lost 4 bases and J lost 0 bases. CDR3: CASSSSGGYQETQYF. Written as DNA, the CDR3 is TGTGCCAGCAGTTCTAGCGGGGGCTACCAAGAGACCCAGTACTTC.

This chain links TRBV18 with TRBJ1-3; 8 bases match TRBD1. V lost 6 bases and J lost 1; bases outside the gene matches: 2. This CDR3 spans 14 amino acids. Germline values: CDR1 KGHSH, CDR2 LQKENI. As DNA, the CDR3 is TGTGCCAGCTCCGGACAGGGATCTGGAAACACCATATATTTT. Amino acid sequence: CASSGQGSGNTIYF.

CDR3 DNA sequence: TGTGCCAGCAGTATCGGACAGACCTACAATGAGCAGTTCTTC. This codes for CASSIGQTYNEQFF. V is TRBV28 and J is TRBJ2-1; maybe TRBD1 (6 bases). Germline CDR1 reads MDHEN; CDR2 reads SYDVKM. V was trimmed by 5 bases and J by 2 bases, leaving 10 bases between them. This CDR3 comprises 14 residues.

The sample holds one count of this clone. This chain links TRBV12-3 or TRBV12-4 with TRBJ1-2; D is unclear. This CDR3 contains 13 residues. Between the trimmed V and J ends, which lost 5 bases and 3 bases, there was a span of 10 bases. The CDR3, as DNA: TGTGCCAGCAGTACCCGGGCCCACTATGGCTACACCTTC. It is translated as CASSTRAHYGYTF.

The CDR3, as DNA: TGCGCCAGCAGCCTCGGCGCAGGCACCTACGAGCAGTACTTC. Protein product: CASSLGAGTYEQYF. The chain is built from TRBV5-1 and TRBJ2-7; D uncertain. Trimming shortened V by 4 bases and J by 2 bases, and 13 bases separated the two germline ends. CDR3 length equals 14 residues. Germline V lookup: CDR1 SGHRS, CDR2 YFSETQ.

The rearrangement joins TRBV12-2 to TRBJ1-1; TRBD1 is the table's D call and was not checked against the DNA. TRBV12-2 is a recognized pseudogene. The CDR3 covers 19 residues. The CDR3 loop is CASRLPPSLAGCWDTEAFF. Written as DNA, the CDR3 is TGTGCAAGTCGCTTGCCCCCCTCCCTGGCAGGGTGTTGGGACACTGAAGCTTTCTTT.

J is TRBJ1-3 and V is TRBV4-3; D gene ambiguous. CDR3 length: 16 amino acids. Germline V gene data show CDR1 as LGHNA and CDR2 as YSLEER. V lost 0 bases, J lost 0 bases, and 9 bases lay in between. CDR3 DNA sequence: TGCGCCAGCAGCCAAGATCACCGATCCTCTGGAAACACCATATATTTT. Translating gives CASSQDHRSSGNTIYF.

The J gene is TRBJ1-2, the V gene TRBV4-1, with a possible D match to TRBD1 (6 bases). Germline-derived CDR1 and CDR2 are MGHRA and YSYEKL. The germline V and J ends were trimmed by 4 bases and 6 bases, with 21 bases remaining between them. The CDR3 loop spans 16 amino acids. The CDR3 is CASSPGGINRDDGYTF. The CDR3 nucleotides are TGCGCCAGCAGCCCAGGCGGGATAAACAGGGATGATGGCTACACCTTC.